These T cell receptor beta chains were read from a single sample in a study of beta chain features in type 1 diabetes. Repertoires were generated with immunoSEQ multiplex PCR, while TCRdb's copy carries only in-frame clones and drops some. There are under 400,000 clones in the sample; about 19% occur only once, and 0.035% to 0.055% lies in the top ten. Sample: naive CD4+ T cells from blood. All receptors come from a woman between 18 and 29 years old in good health. Both conserved end residues are part of each CDR3. The D gene is left open where the match is weak. Some rows have no size entry. The others give once, few or many, or a class for an expanded clone.

len: 16; j_gene: TRBJ2-3; d_gene: TRBD2; abundance: .; v_gene: TRBV30; CDR3aa: CAWIPFAGVSTDTQYF; CDR3nt: TGTGCCTGGATCCCCTTTGCGGGAGTGAGCACAGATACGCAGTATTTT
len: 16; j_gene: TRBJ1-2; d_gene: .; abundance: .; v_gene: TRBV13; CDR3aa: CASSSTRPERHYGYTF; CDR3nt: TGTGCCAGCAGCTCTACCCGGCCCGAGCGTCACTATGGCTACACCTTC
len: 14; j_gene: TRBJ2-5; d_gene: .; abundance: few; v_gene: TRBV2; CDR3aa: CASSERSGEETQYF; CDR3nt: TGTGCCAGCAGTGAAAGGAGCGGAGAGGAGACCCAGTACTTC
len: 15; j_gene: TRBJ2-7; d_gene: TRBD2; abundance: .; v_gene: TRBV19; CDR3aa: CASSTGTSGLYEQYF; CDR3nt: TGTGCCAGTAGTACAGGGACTAGCGGGCTCTACGAGCAGTACTTC
len: 19; j_gene: TRBJ1-2; d_gene: .; abundance: .; v_gene: TRBV7-2; CDR3aa: CASNLAPEGRGPRYYGYTF; CDR3nt: TGTGCCAGCAACTTAGCCCCAGAGGGCAGGGGCCCGAGATACTATGGCTACACCTTC
len: 13; j_gene: TRBJ1-5; d_gene: .; abundance: few; v_gene: TRBV30; CDR3aa: CAWSVQGNQPQHF; CDR3nt: TGTGCCTGGAGTGTGCAGGGCAATCAGCCCCAGCATTTT
len: 14; j_gene: TRBJ1-1; d_gene: TRBD1; abundance: .; v_gene: TRBV19; CDR3aa: CASSPRGSGAEAFF; CDR3nt: TGTGCCAGTAGTCCCAGGGGGTCTGGGGCTGAAGCTTTCTTT
len: 15; j_gene: TRBJ2-3; d_gene: TRBD1; abundance: few; v_gene: TRBV5-6; CDR3aa: CASSSGQGLVDTQYF; CDR3nt: TGTGCCAGCAGCTCCGGACAGGGCCTTGTGGATACGCAGTATTTT
len: 13; j_gene: TRBJ1-2; d_gene: TRBD1; abundance: .; v_gene: TRBV30; CDR3aa: CAWSIWDSNGYTF; CDR3nt: TGTGCCTGGAGTATCTGGGACAGTAATGGCTACACCTTC
len: 12; j_gene: TRBJ2-5; d_gene: .; abundance: .; v_gene: TRBV18; CDR3aa: CASTRDQETQYF; CDR3nt: TGTGCCAGCACCCGGGACCAAGAGACCCAGTACTTC
len: 14; j_gene: TRBJ2-3; d_gene: TRBD1; abundance: .; v_gene: TRBV19; CDR3aa: CASSDRGQRDTQYF; CDR3nt: TGTGCCAGTAGCGACAGGGGGCAACGAGATACGCAGTATTTT
len: 12; j_gene: TRBJ2-3; d_gene: .; abundance: .; v_gene: TRBV15; CDR3aa: CATTSFGDTQYF; CDR3nt: TGTGCCACCACCTCTTTTGGCGATACGCAGTATTTT
len: 16; j_gene: TRBJ2-7; d_gene: .; abundance: few; v_gene: TRBV1; CDR3aa: CTSSQVRKAAYYEQYF; CDR3nt: TGCACCAGCAGCCAAGTACGAAAGGCGGCGTACTACGAGCAGTACTTC
len: 16; j_gene: TRBJ2-2; d_gene: TRBD2; abundance: few; v_gene: TRBV29-1; CDR3aa: CSAGGRERWNTGELFF; CDR3nt: TGCAGCGCGGGGGGACGGGAGAGATGGAACACCGGGGAGCTGTTTTTT
len: 12; j_gene: TRBJ1-2; d_gene: .; abundance: few; v_gene: TRBV7-8; CDR3aa: CASSLGRDGYTF; CDR3nt: TGTGCCAGCAGCTTAGGGAGGGACGGCTACACCTTC
len: 11; j_gene: TRBJ2-1; d_gene: .; abundance: .; v_gene: TRBV2; CDR3aa: CASRAWNEQFF; CDR3nt: TGTGCCAGCAGGGCCTGGAATGAGCAGTTCTTC
len: 14; j_gene: TRBJ2-1; d_gene: .; abundance: few; v_gene: TRBV6-6; CDR3aa: CASTSQDTYNEQFF; CDR3nt: TGTGCCAGCACTTCCCAGGACACGTACAATGAGCAGTTCTTC
len: 19; j_gene: TRBJ2-4; d_gene: TRBD2; abundance: .; v_gene: TRBV4-1; CDR3aa: CASSQPGLAGGPAKNIQYF; CDR3nt: TGCGCCAGCAGCCAACCGGGACTAGCGGGAGGGCCGGCCAAAAACATTCAGTACTTC
len: 15; j_gene: TRBJ1-1; d_gene: TRBD1; abundance: .; v_gene: TRBV2; CDR3aa: CASSLARGRNTEAFF; CDR3nt: TGTGCCAGCAGTTTGGCCAGGGGGCGGAACACTGAAGCTTTCTTT
len: 14; j_gene: TRBJ1-1; d_gene: TRBD1; abundance: .; v_gene: TRBV7-9; CDR3aa: CASTPGQGDTEAFF; CDR3nt: TGTGCCAGCACCCCTGGGCAGGGGGACACTGAAGCTTTCTTT
len: 14; j_gene: TRBJ2-5; d_gene: .; abundance: .; v_gene: TRBV7-3; CDR3aa: CASSGRGPQETQYF; CDR3nt: TGTGCCAGCAGCGGCCGGGGTCCCCAAGAGACCCAGTACTTC
len: 14; j_gene: TRBJ1-2; d_gene: .; abundance: few; v_gene: TRBV2; CDR3aa: CASAKQGGGSGYTF; CDR3nt: TGTGCCAGTGCTAAGCAGGGAGGGGGATCTGGCTACACCTTC
len: 15; j_gene: TRBJ2-6; d_gene: .; abundance: .; v_gene: TRBV7-3; CDR3aa: CASSVTASGANVLTF; CDR3nt: TGTGCCAGCAGCGTGACAGCGTCTGGGGCCAACGTCCTGACTTTC
len: 14; j_gene: TRBJ2-4; d_gene: TRBD1; abundance: .; v_gene: TRBV9; CDR3aa: CASSPWDRGIIQYF; CDR3nt: TGTGCCAGCAGCCCCTGGGACAGGGGCATCATTCAGTACTTC
len: 15; j_gene: TRBJ2-2; d_gene: .; abundance: .; v_gene: TRBV7-3; CDR3aa: CASSLNAAGFGELFF; CDR3nt: TGTGCCAGCAGCTTAAATGCGGCCGGGTTCGGGGAGCTGTTTTTT
len: 15; j_gene: TRBJ2-5; d_gene: TRBD2; abundance: few; v_gene: TRBV5-1; CDR3aa: CASSLGLAVQETQYF; CDR3nt: TGCGCCAGCAGCTTGGGACTAGCGGTACAAGAGACCCAGTACTTC
len: 13; j_gene: TRBJ1-2; d_gene: .; abundance: .; v_gene: TRBV29-1; CDR3aa: CSVTRTANYGYTF; CDR3nt: TGCAGCGTTACACGGACAGCTAACTATGGCTACACCTTC
len: 14; j_gene: TRBJ2-1; d_gene: TRBD1; abundance: .; v_gene: TRBV9; CDR3aa: CASSPGQGNNEQFF; CDR3nt: TGTGCCAGCAGCCCCGGACAGGGGAACAATGAGCAGTTCTTC
len: 15; j_gene: TRBJ2-1; d_gene: .; abundance: .; v_gene: TRBV11-3; CDR3aa: CASSLDTSSYNEQFF; CDR3nt: TGTGCCAGCAGCTTAGATACATCTTCCTACAATGAGCAGTTCTTC
len: 10; j_gene: TRBJ2-1; d_gene: .; abundance: few; v_gene: TRBV20-1; CDR3aa: CSANFNEQFF; CDR3nt: TGCAGTGCTAACTTTAATGAGCAGTTCTTC
len: 13; j_gene: TRBJ1-1; d_gene: .; abundance: few; v_gene: TRBV7-2; CDR3aa: CASSLTVDTEAFF; CDR3nt: TGTGCCAGCAGCCTGACAGTGGACACTGAAGCTTTCTTT
len: 16; j_gene: TRBJ2-1; d_gene: .; abundance: .; v_gene: TRBV29-1; CDR3aa: CSADLLSGAVGNEQFF; CDR3nt: TGCAGCGCTGATTTGCTATCAGGGGCGGTGGGAAATGAGCAGTTCTTC
len: 15; j_gene: TRBJ2-3; d_gene: TRBD2; abundance: once; v_gene: TRBV6-4; CDR3aa: CASSDQRGGLNTQYF; CDR3nt: TGTGCCAGCAGTGACCAGCGGGGGGGCTTGAATACGCAGTATTTT
len: 13; j_gene: TRBJ2-1; d_gene: TRBD2; abundance: .; v_gene: TRBV15; CDR3aa: CATGRGGEYEQFF; CDR3nt: TGTGCCACGGGCCGGGGAGGGGAATATGAGCAGTTCTTC
len: 14; j_gene: TRBJ1-1; d_gene: .; abundance: .; v_gene: TRBV5-1; CDR3aa: CASSLDLRDTEAFF; CDR3nt: TGCGCCAGCAGCCTCGACCTGAGGGACACTGAAGCTTTCTTT
len: 15; j_gene: TRBJ1-2; d_gene: .; abundance: few; v_gene: TRBV6-5; CDR3aa: CASSYSTVRHYGYTF; CDR3nt: TGTGCCAGCAGTTACTCGACCGTGAGGCACTATGGCTACACCTTC
len: 12; j_gene: TRBJ2-1; d_gene: .; abundance: few; v_gene: TRBV18; CDR3aa: CASSPDISPEFF; CDR3nt: TGTGCCAGCTCACCAGACATCTCCCCGGAGTTCTTC
len: 15; j_gene: TRBJ1-2; d_gene: TRBD1; abundance: .; v_gene: TRBV5-1; CDR3aa: CASSTTGGLNYGYTF; CDR3nt: TGCGCCAGCAGCACGACAGGGGGCCTGAACTATGGCTACACCTTC
len: 15; j_gene: TRBJ2-7; d_gene: .; abundance: few; v_gene: TRBV7-2; CDR3aa: CASSLDLAIAYEQYF; CDR3nt: TGTGCCAGCAGCTTAGATCTAGCGATAGCCTACGAGCAGTACTTC
len: 17; j_gene: TRBJ2-2; d_gene: TRBD2; abundance: few; v_gene: TRBV4-2; CDR3aa: CASSPGTSGDYTGELFF; CDR3nt: TGTGCCAGCAGTCCTGGGACTAGCGGGGATTACACCGGGGAGCTGTTTTTT
len: 13; j_gene: TRBJ2-1; d_gene: .; abundance: few; v_gene: TRBV9; CDR3aa: CASSVAPAGEQFF; CDR3nt: TGTGCCAGCAGCGTAGCCCCGGCGGGTGAGCAGTTCTTC
len: 14; j_gene: TRBJ1-1; d_gene: .; abundance: .; v_gene: TRBV30; CDR3aa: CAWSVRLDSTEAFF; CDR3nt: TGTGCCTGGAGTGTTAGATTGGACAGCACTGAAGCTTTCTTT
len: 17; j_gene: TRBJ2-6; d_gene: TRBD1; abundance: .; v_gene: TRBV11-2; CDR3aa: CASSAPQGASGANVLTF; CDR3nt: TGTGCCAGCAGCGCCCCACAGGGGGCCTCTGGGGCCAACGTCCTGACTTTC
len: 14; j_gene: TRBJ2-7; d_gene: TRBD1; abundance: .; v_gene: TRBV18; CDR3aa: CASSLDRASYEQYF; CDR3nt: TGTGCCAGCTCTCTGGACAGGGCGTCTTACGAGCAGTACTTC
len: 13; j_gene: TRBJ2-2; d_gene: .; abundance: .; v_gene: TRBV18; CDR3aa: CASSPQRAGELFF; CDR3nt: TGTGCCAGCTCACCTCAACGGGCCGGGGAGCTGTTTTTT
len: 15; j_gene: TRBJ2-3; d_gene: .; abundance: .; v_gene: TRBV4-1; CDR3aa: CASSQDAGPRDTQYF; CDR3nt: TGCGCCAGCAGCCAAGATGCGGGGCCTCGAGATACGCAGTATTTT
len: 15; j_gene: TRBJ1-6; d_gene: TRBD1; abundance: few; v_gene: TRBV18; CDR3aa: CASSSRTGVSSPLHF; CDR3nt: TGTGCCAGCTCATCCAGGACAGGGGTATCGTCACCCCTCCACTTT
len: 13; j_gene: TRBJ2-3; d_gene: .; abundance: .; v_gene: TRBV9; CDR3aa: CASSSLLTDTQYF; CDR3nt: TGTGCCAGCAGCTCCCTTCTGACAGATACGCAGTATTTT
len: 14; j_gene: TRBJ2-5; d_gene: TRBD2; abundance: once; v_gene: TRBV5-1; CDR3aa: CASSIGGAGETQYF; CDR3nt: TGCGCCAGCAGCATCGGGGGGGCCGGAGAGACCCAGTACTTC
len: 17; j_gene: TRBJ1-4; d_gene: .; abundance: .; v_gene: TRBV18; CDR3aa: CASSRGAAGGLEEKLFF; CDR3nt: TGTGCCAGCTCCCGGGGGGCAGCCGGGGGCTTGGAGGAAAAACTGTTTTTT
len: 17; j_gene: TRBJ2-7; d_gene: TRBD2; abundance: few; v_gene: TRBV27; CDR3aa: CASSFDGSGALFYEQYF; CDR3nt: TGTGCCAGCAGTTTCGATGGGAGCGGGGCCTTGTTTTACGAGCAGTACTTC
len: 15; j_gene: TRBJ2-5; d_gene: TRBD1; abundance: .; v_gene: TRBV5-1; CDR3aa: CASSLEGATEETQYF; CDR3nt: TGCGCCAGCAGCTTGGAGGGGGCGACCGAAGAGACCCAGTACTTC
len: 15; j_gene: TRBJ2-5; d_gene: TRBD1; abundance: few; v_gene: TRBV29-1; CDR3aa: CSVSGTGGGKETQYF; CDR3nt: TGCAGCGTGTCCGGGACAGGGGGGGGAAAAGAGACCCAGTACTTC
len: 18; j_gene: TRBJ2-7; d_gene: TRBD2; abundance: .; v_gene: TRBV7-2; CDR3aa: CASSLAGTSGSISYEQYF; CDR3nt: TGTGCCAGCAGCTTAGCGGGGACTAGCGGGAGTATCTCCTACGAGCAGTACTTC
len: 18; j_gene: TRBJ2-7; d_gene: TRBD2; abundance: few; v_gene: TRBV28; CDR3aa: CASSLTGPLAGENSGQYF; CDR3nt: TGTGCCAGCAGCCTAACGGGCCCACTAGCGGGAGAGAACAGTGGGCAGTACTTC
len: 16; j_gene: TRBJ1-2; d_gene: .; abundance: few; v_gene: TRBV15; CDR3aa: CATSRDFGQFGDGYTF; CDR3nt: TGTGCCACCAGCAGAGATTTCGGACAGTTTGGTGATGGCTACACCTTC
len: 14; j_gene: TRBJ2-7; d_gene: .; abundance: few; v_gene: TRBV6-9; CDR3aa: CASSYPEGTYEQYF; CDR3nt: TGTGCCAGCAGTTACCCAGAGGGCACCTACGAGCAGTACTTC